This T cell receptor beta chain was identified in a study of blood T cell repertoires in COVID-19. CDR1 SGHRS and CDR2 YFSETQ come from the germline V gene. V was clipped by 1 base and J by 4 bases, with 12 bases between them. The CDR3 sequence is 15 residues long. Authors' analysis steps: Cell counts per sample came from amplifying reference gene primers. Sequencing was performed with immunoSEQ multiplex PCR; in TCRdb, only in-frame clones are kept and a portion is missing. V, J and clone size derive from that table, while D and trimming were established from the DNA sequence. The data contain over 200,000 clones, 83% of them seen just once; the ten biggest clones take up 5.7%.

The rearrangement links TRBV5-1 to TRBJ1-5; D is unclear. This receptor was taken from a man older than 75 with acute or convalescent COVID-19. The sample consisted of peripheral blood. CDR3 residues: CASSLSGVRNQPQHF. The DNA for the CDR3 is TGCGCCAGCAGCTTGTCCGGGGTACGGAATCAGCCCCAGCATTTT.